Listed here are 23 T cell receptor beta chains from one sample, sequenced in a study of blood T cell repertoires in COVID-19. The repertoire was sequenced with immunoSEQ multiplex PCR; TCRdb's copy has only in-frame clones and lacks some. The sample records about half a million clones, roughly 85% being singletons. The sequencing input was peripheral blood. These receptors originate from a human donor in a cohort sampled during active COVID-19.

This clone was seen only a few times. The chain carries TRBV12-3 or TRBV12-4 and TRBJ1-2, with D perhaps matching TRBD1 (5 bases). The CDR3 runs 13 residues. With 6 bases removed from V and 4 bases from J, the gap between germline ends came to 12 bases. CDR3 DNA sequence: TGTGCCAGCAGACCAGGGAATGGCTATGGCTACACCTTC. Its protein is CASRPGNGYGYTF.

The rearrangement uses TRBV18 and TRBJ2-7; D possibly corresponds to TRBD2 (6 bases). Germline V gene lookup returns CDR1 KGHSH and CDR2 LQKENI. Deletions cut 5 bases from V and 7 bases from J, with 15 bases between. The CDR3 contains 13 residues. The CDR3 loop is CASSDRRGGEQYF. As DNA, the CDR3 is TGTGCCAGCTCAGATAGGCGGGGCGGTGAGCAGTACTTC.

The chain combines TRBV30 with TRBJ2-7; TRBD1 agrees at 11 bases. Losses at the gene ends were 2 bases for V and 4 bases for J; bases not matched to a gene: 10. The germline gives CDR1 GTSNPN, CDR2 SVGIG (reference sequence). CDR3 length: 16 amino acids. The CDR3 nucleotides are TGTGCCTGGAGTAATTTAGGACAGGGGGCTAAATACGAGCAGTACTTC. The encoded protein is CAWSNLGQGAKYEQYF.

The chain employs TRBV6-2 or TRBV6-3 and TRBJ1-5; D possibly corresponds to TRBD1 (5 bases). Germline CDR1 MNHEY, CDR2 SVGEGT. The CDR3 has 15 amino acids. Trimming removed 2 bases at V and 1 base at J, with 9 bases between. The CDR3 sequence: CASSYDGGSNQPQHF. The CDR3 coding sequence is TGTGCCAGCAGTTACGACGGGGGGAGCAATCAGCCCCAGCATTTT.

The rearrangement joins TRBV6-5 to TRBJ2-7, with no clear D. This CDR3 has 11 amino acids. The germline V gene encodes CDR1 MNHEY and CDR2 SVGAGI. Trimming left V 7 bases short and J 13 bases short, with 17 bases between. The CDR3 DNA reads TGTGCCAGCACCGATGGTCAGGCTACATACTTC. This encodes CASTDGQATYF.

This clone occurred once. The chain is built from TRBV10-2 and TRBJ2-3; 8 bases agree with TRBD2. The CDR3 runs 16 residues. Germline CDR1 reads WSHSY; CDR2 reads SAAADI. The J segment lost 0 bases and the V segment lost 7 bases, leaving 9 bases of the junction unmatched. CDR3 sequence: CASMPLLAASTDTQYF. The CDR3 DNA reads TGCGCCAGCATGCCTTTACTAGCGGCAAGCACAGATACGCAGTATTTT.

The chain couples TRBV28 to TRBJ2-5, with 11 bases that match TRBD2. J was trimmed by 0 bases and V by 6 bases; bases with no gene match: 9. CDR1 MDHEN and CDR2 SYDVKM come from the germline V gene. The CDR3 consists of 17 residues. CDR3 DNA: TGTGCCAGCAGCCGACTAGCGGGAAACTATTACCAAGAGACCCAGTACTTC. Translating it yields CASSRLAGNYYQETQYF.

The genes are TRBV1 and TRBJ2-3; the D segment call TRBD2 is taken from the table without a DNA check. TRBV1 is annotated as a pseudogene. This CDR3 spans 14 amino acids. CDR3 in amino acids: CTSSWWTRTDTQYF. As DNA, the CDR3 is TGCACCAGCAGCTGGTGGACTAGAACAGATACGCAGTATTTT.

In this sample, this clone turned up a few times. The chain carries TRBV19 and TRBJ1-5, with D possibly being TRBD1 (5 bases). The CDR3 has 19 residues. V lost 4 bases and J 1 base, leaving 23 bases between the germline ends. The germline gives CDR1 LNHDA, CDR2 SQIVND (reference sequence). In DNA form, the CDR3 reads TGTGCCAGTAGTACCAACCCAAGTGGACAAATCGGAAGCAATCAGCCCCAGCATTTT. The encoded protein is CASSTNPSGQIGSNQPQHF.

The rearrangement joins TRBV7-9 to TRBJ2-7; no definite D call. Trimming shortened V by 5 bases and J by 2 bases, and 16 bases separated the two germline ends. Germline V gene data show CDR1 as SEHNR and CDR2 as FQNEAQ (reference sequence). The CDR3 consists of 15 residues. The CDR3 region is CASSLTYSKTYEQYF. The CDR3, as DNA: TGTGCCAGCAGCCTCACCTACAGCAAGACCTACGAGCAGTACTTC.

The rearrangement joins TRBV30 to TRBJ1-5, with 7 bases fitting TRBD1. Trimming took 2 bases from V and 1 from J; bases not matched to a gene: 11. The CDR3 is 17 amino acids. CDR1 GTSNPN and CDR2 SVGIG come from the germline V gene (reference sequence). The CDR3 DNA reads as TGTGCCTGGAGTCGGGGGCGGGACAGTAAAAGCAATCAGCCCCAGCATTTT. Amino acid sequence: CAWSRGRDSKSNQPQHF.

The V gene is TRBV18, the J gene TRBJ2-1; TRBD2 is a possible D gene (5 bases). CDR3 size: 18 residues. V lost 2 bases to trimming and J lost 0 bases, with 17 bases between them. Germline CDR1 is KGHSH and CDR2 is LQKENI. In nucleotides, the CDR3 is TGTGCCAGCTCACCATCAACCGCCGGGATGAGCTCCTACAATGAGCAGTTCTTC. Protein: CASSPSTAGMSSYNEQFF. Looking up the rest from reference TRBV18 and TRBJ2-1 gives the full variable domain: NAGVMQNPRHLVRRRGQEARLRCSPMKGHSHVYWYRQLPEEGLKFMVYLQKENIIDESGMPKERFSAEFPKEGPSILRIQQVVRGDSAAYFCASSPSTAGMSSYNEQFFGPGTRLTVL.

The chain recombines TRBV6-5 with TRBJ2-3, with D unclear. The CDR3 runs to 14 residues. The ends were cut back, 2 bases at V and 1 base at J, with 7 bases in the middle. Germline V CDR1 and CDR2: MNHEY, SVGAGI. CDR3 nucleotides: TGTGCCAGCAGTTACGGCCCTGGCACAGATACGCAGTATTTT. Protein: CASSYGPGTDTQYF.

This clone was seen a handful of times. CDR3 protein: CATAHGVADTQYF. The CDR3 nucleotides read TGTGCCACCGCGCACGGGGTTGCCGATACGCAGTATTTT. This rearrangement joins TRBV24-1 to TRBJ2-3; possibly TRBD2 for D (5 bases). Trimming removed 9 bases from V and 6 bases from J, with 15 bases in between. The germline V gene has CDR1 KGHDR and CDR2 SFDVKD. There are 13 residues in the CDR3.

Concerning this clone itself: The same CDR3 also results from other DNA sequences found in this sample. The rearrangement joins TRBV5-1 to TRBJ2-5; 11 bases are a match to TRBD2. The V and J ends lost 4 bases and 1 base, in that order; junction bases with no gene match: 3. Germline V gene lookup returns CDR1 SGHRS and CDR2 YFSETQ. CDR3 size: 15 residues. The CDR3 DNA reads TGCGCCAGCAGCCTGGGGACTAGCGGCCAAGAGACCCAGTACTTC. This encodes CASSLGTSGQETQYF. The variable domain in full, completed from reference TRBV5-1 and TRBJ2-5, reads KAGVTQTPRYLIKTRGQQVTLSCSPISGHRSVSWYQQTPGQGLQFLFEYFSETQRNKGNFPGRFSGRQFSNSRSEMNVSTLELGDSALYLCASSLGTSGQETQYFGPGTRLLVL.

This chain uses TRBV24-1 with TRBJ2-3; D remains unclear. The CDR3 is made up of 14 amino acids. In germline, CDR1 is KGHDR, CDR2 SFDVKD. V lost 2 bases and J 2 bases, leaving 7 bases between the germline ends. The CDR3 here is CATSDSYFTDTQYF. The CDR3 DNA is TGTGCCACCAGTGATTCCTATTTCACAGATACGCAGTATTTT.

The V and J genes are TRBV20-1 and TRBJ2-2; 11 positions match TRBD2. The CDR3 has 14 amino acids. With V trimmed by 3 bases and J by 8 bases, 5 bases remained unmatched. Germline CDR1 is DFQATT and CDR2 is SNEGSKA (reference sequence). The CDR3 loop is CSASLAGGSGELFF. The DNA for the CDR3 is TGCAGTGCTAGTCTAGCGGGAGGTTCGGGGGAGCTGTTTTTT.

This rearrangement joins TRBV9 to TRBJ2-7, with 9 bases aligning to TRBD1. Looked up from germline, CDR1 is SGDLS and CDR2 is YYNGEE. Trimming at V came to 2 bases and at J to 5 bases, leaving 5 bases not matched to a gene. The CDR3 is 14 amino acids. The CDR3 is CASSVRQGGNEQYF. The CDR3 DNA follows: TGTGCCAGCAGCGTCCGACAGGGGGGTAACGAGCAGTACTTC.

The gene calls are TRBV5-1 and TRBJ2-3, with 7 bases fitting TRBD1. Germline CDR1 SGHRS, CDR2 YFSETQ. The junction had 9 bases not matched to a gene; V was cut back by 0 bases and J by 2 bases. The CDR3 length is 17 residues. The CDR3 region is CASSLGTGRLITDTQYF. In DNA form, the CDR3 reads TGCGCCAGCAGCTTGGGGACAGGCCGGTTAATCACAGATACGCAGTATTTT.

J is TRBJ1-2 and V is TRBV19, with D possibly TRBD1 on 5 matching bases. The CDR3 consists of 16 residues. Germline values: CDR1 LNHDA, CDR2 SQIVND (reference sequence). Trimming cost V 7 bases and J 8 bases, with 26 bases left between them. The CDR3 DNA follows: TGTGCCAGTAAACCTGGGGCAGGACAAAGTCGAAGCGGCTACACCTTC. Translated, it gives CASKPGAGQSRSGYTF.

V gene TRBV9 combines with J gene TRBJ2-1, with D maybe TRBD1 (6 bases). V shed 2 bases and J shed 6 bases, with 12 bases lying between them. The germline CDR1 and CDR2 sequences are SGDLS and YYNGEE. The CDR3 contains 14 residues. CDR3 loop: CASSVLTGSNEQFF. DNA for the CDR3: TGTGCCAGCAGCGTCCTGACAGGTAGCAATGAGCAGTTCTTC.

The chain joins TRBV28 to TRBJ2-3; 8 nucleotides align to TRBD2. V shed 4 bases and J 2 bases; nucleotides not matched to a gene: 8. Germline loops: CDR1 MDHEN, CDR2 SYDVKM. This CDR3 spans 16 amino acids. The DNA of the CDR3 is TGTGCCAGCAGTTACCTAGCGGGTATAGACACAGATACGCAGTATTTT. This encodes CASSYLAGIDTDTQYF.

In the case of this clone: Other DNA sequences in this sample translate to the same CDR3. The chain carries TRBV27 and TRBJ2-7; 8 nucleotides align to TRBD2. This CDR3 has 15 residues. V trimming: 5 bases; J trimming: 2 bases; junction bases outside the gene matches: 8. Germline CDR1 MNHEY, CDR2 SMNVEV (reference sequence). The CDR3: CASSPGSGRPYEQYF. Written as DNA, the CDR3 is TGTGCCAGCAGTCCCGGAAGCGGGAGACCCTACGAGCAGTACTTC.